The 27 T cell receptor beta chains in this list originate from one sample, sequenced in a study of blood T cells in healthy people across ages. With a J-beta primer mix and a sample-barcoded 5' primer, a second PCR ran about 7 to 12 cycles. In TCRdb, the 5' RACE reads were re-called with MiXCR into one record per CDR3 protein. The profile shows over 1,500,000 distinct CDR3 sequences, roughly two fifths of them singletons. Source material: blood. These receptors came from a human donor in good health.

The rearrangement uses TRBV7-3 and TRBJ2-1; 10 bases map to TRBD2. The CDR3 runs 13 residues. CDR1 and CDR2 (germline): SGHTA, FQGTGA. The V and J ends lost 4 bases and 10 bases, in that order; junction bases with no gene match: 4. The CDR3 protein is CASSSLTSGEQFF. CDR3 DNA sequence: TGTGCCAGCAGCTCACTGACTAGCGGGGAGCAGTTCTTC.

This clonotype was observed a handful of times. The genes are TRBV20-1 and TRBJ2-7; a weak D match, TRBD2 (6 bases). V was shortened by 2 bases and J by 5 bases, with 13 bases between the two germline ends. Germline CDR1 reads DFQATT; CDR2 reads SNEGSKA (reference sequence). CDR3 length equals 13 residues. This chain's CDR3 is CSARLGGLNEQYF. For the CDR3, the DNA is TGCAGTGCTAGATTGGGGGGTCTTAACGAGCAGTACTTC.

This rearrangement joins TRBV7-9 to TRBJ2-2; possibly TRBD1 for D (5 bases). V gave up 5 bases and J gave up 6 bases, with 16 bases separating them. Germline V gene data show CDR1 as SEHNR and CDR2 as FQNEAQ (reference sequence). This CDR3 is built from 15 residues. This CDR3 reads CASSPGQGFAGELFF. CDR3 bases: TGTGCCAGCAGCCCCGGTCAGGGTTTTGCCGGGGAGCTGTTTTTT.

V usage is TRBV5-4 and J usage is TRBJ2-6; the D gene could be TRBD1 or TRBD2 (7 bases each). The ends were cut back, 4 bases at V and 0 bases at J, with 20 bases in the middle. The CDR3 runs 19 residues. Germline CDR1 is SGHNT and CDR2 is YYREEE (reference sequence). DNA of the CDR3: TGTGCCAGCAGCCCCAGGGGGGGGGGTCCAAACTCTGGGGCCAACGTCCTGACTTTC. As protein: CASSPRGGGPNSGANVLTF. Full variable domain (rest looked up from reference TRBV5-4 and TRBJ2-6): ETGVTQSPTHLIKTRGQQVTLRCSSQSGHNTVSWYQQALGQGPQFIFQYYREEENGRGNFPPRFSGLQFPNYSSELNVNALELDDSALYLCASSPRGGGPNSGANVLTFGAGSRLTVL.

The V gene is TRBV29-1, the J gene TRBJ1-1; possible D gene TRBD1, 6 bases. In germline, CDR1 is SQVTM, CDR2 ANQGSEA. Between the trimmed V and J ends, which lost 1 base and 0 bases, there was a span of 12 bases. The CDR3 has 15 residues. The CDR3 protein is CSVEAARGLNTEAFF. The CDR3 nucleotides are TGCAGCGTTGAAGCGGCCAGGGGACTGAACACTGAAGCTTTCTTT.

About this clonotype itself: At one of its ends the junction is not consistent with the germline gene, which may arise from a read error. V and J are TRBV4-2 and TRBJ2-3; D unresolved. This CDR3 has 17 amino acids. The germline V gene has CDR1 LGHNA and CDR2 YNFKEQ. Here the CDR3 reads CASSQDRPGLSTDTRYF. The CDR3, as DNA: TGTGCCAGCAGCCAAGATCGGCCCGGGTTAAGCACAGATACGCGGTATTTT.

V usage is TRBV2 and J usage is TRBJ1-6; D is unresolved. V was clipped by 11 bases and J by 7 bases, with 15 bases between them. This CDR3 has 13 amino acids. The germline V gene has CDR1 SNHLY and CDR2 FYNNEI. CDR3 loop: CASRGGENSPLHF. The CDR3 nucleotides are TGTGCCTCTCGGGGTGGGGAGAATTCACCCCTCCACTTT.

The V call is TRBV20-1, the J call TRBJ2-3; D unresolved. The CDR3 totals 14 residues. The V gene's germline CDR1 is DFQATT and CDR2 SNEGSKA (reference sequence). With 0 bases removed from V and 7 bases from J, the gap between germline ends came to 14 bases. The CDR3 loop reads CSARDPSGENTQYF. The CDR3 DNA reads TGCAGTGCTAGAGACCCAAGTGGAGAAAATACGCAGTATTTT.

This clonotype has just one count. This may stem from a read error, because a much larger clone lies one nucleotide away. J is TRBJ1-1 and V is TRBV20-1, with 11 bases aligning to TRBD1. There are 13 residues in the CDR3. Looked up from germline, CDR1 is DFQATT and CDR2 is SNEGSKA (reference sequence). The CDR3 region is CSAGQGANTGAFF. In DNA form, the CDR3 reads TGCAGTGCAGGACAGGGGGCAAACACTGGAGCTTTCTTT.

The rearrangement links TRBV20-1 to TRBJ2-3; TRBD2 matches 7 bases. This CDR3 spans 15 amino acids. Losses at the gene ends were 0 bases for V and 2 bases for J; bases not matched to a gene: 5. CDR1 and CDR2 from the germline V gene are DFQATT and SNEGSKA (reference sequence). CDR3 coding DNA: TGCAGTGCTAGAGATCGCAGCGGGGCCACAGATACGCAGTATTTT. Its translation is CSARDRSGATDTQYF.

This clonotype has only a few counts. The J gene is TRBJ2-3, the V gene TRBV9; D not resolved. Germline CDR1 is SGDLS and CDR2 is YYNGEE. This CDR3 has 13 amino acids. The V end lost 0 bases, the J end lost 4 bases, and 6 bases lay between the germline ends. The CDR3 region has the DNA TGTGCCAGCAGCGTAGACCCCGCAGATACGCAGTATTTT. As protein: CASSVDPADTQYF.

V is TRBV27 and J is TRBJ2-3; D may be TRBD2 (6 bases). Trimming removed 3 bases from V and 4 bases from J, with 14 bases in between. Germline lookup yields CDR1 MNHEY and CDR2 SMNVEV (reference sequence). This CDR3 comprises 15 residues. The CDR3 nucleotides read TGTGCCAGCAGTTTTGCGGGGTATAGCGCAGATACGCAGTATTTT. This gives the protein CASSFAGYSADTQYF.

The V gene is TRBV20-1, the J gene TRBJ2-4; possibly TRBD1 for D (6 bases). The last part of the DNA fits TRBJ2-7 better; the J call may be wrong. This CDR3 is 13 amino acids long. Per germline, CDR1 DFQATT and CDR2 SNEGSKA (reference sequence). The CDR3 DNA reads TGCAGTGCTAGCTATCAGGACAGCTACGAGCAGTACTTC. This encodes CSASYQDSYEQYF.

Only one count was recorded for this clonotype. This chain joins TRBV7-2 and TRBJ1-1; 7 bases map to TRBD1. The CDR3 runs to 15 residues. Germline-derived CDR1 and CDR2 are SGHTA and FQGNSA. The trim removed 4 bases at V and 6 bases at J, leaving 11 bases unmatched. CDR3: CASSSYPDRASEAFF. CDR3 DNA sequence: TGTGCCAGCAGCTCCTACCCTGACAGGGCGTCTGAAGCTTTCTTT. Variable domain in full (rest from reference TRBV7-2 and TRBJ1-1): GAGVSQSPSNKVTEKGKDVELRCDPISGHTALYWYRQSLGQGLEFLIYFQGNSAPDKSGLPSDRFSAERTGGSVSTLTIQRTQQEDSAVYLCASSSYPDRASEAFFGQGTRLTVV.

This clonotype has just a few counts. The chain has TRBV10-3 and TRBJ2-3, with 9 positions matching TRBD1. This CDR3 is 14 amino acids long. Trimming cost V 5 bases and J 6 bases; bases outside gene matches: 6. Germline CDR1 and CDR2: ENHRY and SYGVKD. CDR3 region: CAISSPDRGDTQYF. The CDR3 bases are TGTGCCATCAGTTCCCCCGACAGGGGGGATACGCAGTATTTT.

The genes are TRBV10-3 and TRBJ2-7; perhaps TRBD1 as D (5 bases). The CDR3 sequence is 13 residues long. Trimming pared 2 bases from V and 1 base from J, leaving 6 bases between. In germline, CDR1 is ENHRY, CDR2 SYGVKD. CDR3 in amino acids: CAISETGSYEQYF. CDR3 sequence (DNA): TGTGCCATCAGTGAGACAGGTTCCTACGAGCAGTACTTC.

The chain links TRBV7-3 to TRBJ2-7, with 9 bases identical to TRBD2. The CDR3 is 15 residues long. Germline lookup yields CDR1 SGHTA and CDR2 FQGTGA. V was pared by 3 bases and J by 9 bases, with 12 bases of the junction left unmatched. The CDR3 protein is CASSFNPGTSYRQYF. The CDR3 DNA sequence: TGTGCCAGCAGCTTTAACCCCGGGACTAGCTATAGGCAGTACTTC.

This clonotype was counted between two and nine times. V usage is TRBV7-9 and J usage is TRBJ2-4; no clear D gene. Trimming shortened V by 1 base and J by 8 bases, and 12 bases separated the two germline ends. The V gene's germline CDR1 is SEHNR and CDR2 FQNEAQ (reference sequence). This CDR3 comprises 14 residues. The CDR3 is CASSLVGRRDIQYF. The CDR3 bases are TGTGCCAGCAGCTTAGTTGGCCGTAGGGACATTCAGTACTTC.

The chain employs TRBV6-5 and TRBJ1-2; 7 bases line up with TRBD1. The CDR3 spans 13 residues. With 8 bases clipped from V and 1 base from J, the junction kept 4 bases outside the gene matches. CDR1 and CDR2 from the germline V gene are MNHEY and SVGAGI. CDR3 residues: CASLDRFNYGYTF. The CDR3 DNA reads TGTGCCAGCTTGGACAGGTTTAACTATGGCTACACCTTC.

This clonotype was counted between two and nine times. The V gene is TRBV4-3, the J gene TRBJ1-2; 7 nucleotides line up with TRBD1. From germline, CDR1 is LGHNA and CDR2 YSLEER. The V gene end was trimmed by 8 bases and the J gene end by 5 bases; junction bases not matched to a gene: 17. CDR3 length: 16 residues. CDR3: CASANRGTGALYGYTF. In nucleotides, the CDR3 is TGCGCCAGCGCTAATCGGGGTACAGGGGCACTATATGGCTACACCTTC.

This sequence joins TRBV20-1 and TRBJ2-7; D is unresolved. This CDR3 is built from 13 residues. Trimming cost V 8 bases and J 3 bases, with 17 bases left between them. Germline assignment: CDR1 DFQATT and CDR2 SNEGSKA (reference sequence). The CDR3 nucleotides read TGCAGTCCCACCCGGCCAGGTCTCTACGAGCAGTACTTC. Translating it yields CSPTRPGLYEQYF.

V usage is TRBV3-1 and J usage is TRBJ2-2, with 10 nucleotides matching TRBD2. V trimming: 1 base; J trimming: 4 bases; junction bases outside the gene matches: 6. This CDR3 region has 17 residues. Germline V gene data show CDR1 as LGHDT and CDR2 as YNNKEL (reference sequence). The CDR3 DNA follows: TGTGCCAGCAGCCAAGGATTTAGCGGGGGGTCCACCGGGGAGCTGTTTTTT. Encoded protein: CASSQGFSGGSTGELFF.

This clonotype has only a few counts. The genes are TRBV4-3 and TRBJ1-1; the match to TRBD1 covers 9 bases. V trimming: 4 bases; J trimming: 5 bases; junction bases outside the gene matches: 8. CDR1 is LGHNA and CDR2 is YSLEER in the germline V gene. The CDR3 has 15 amino acids. In DNA, the CDR3 is TGCGCCAGCAGCCGTACAGGGGGCTCGCGTACTGAAGCTTTCTTT. Translating gives CASSRTGGSRTEAFF.

The chain is built from TRBV4-3 and TRBJ1-2; D possibly corresponds to TRBD1 (6 bases). CDR3 length: 17 amino acids. V lost 1 base to trimming and J lost 0 bases, with 15 bases between them. Germline CDR1 is LGHNA and CDR2 is YSLEER. This CDR3 is CASSQVIRTATNYGYTF. In DNA form, the CDR3 reads TGCGCCAGCAGCCAAGTAATTCGGACAGCTACTAACTATGGCTACACCTTC.

This clonotype appeared a few times. The gene calls are TRBV3-1 and TRBJ2-7; possible D gene TRBD1, 6 bases. The V gene's germline CDR1 is LGHDT and CDR2 YNNKEL (reference sequence). The CDR3 runs to 15 residues. The V end lost 3 bases, the J end lost 0 bases, and 12 bases lay between the germline ends. This CDR3 is CASSHLRDNSYEQYF. Written as DNA, the CDR3 is TGTGCCAGCAGCCATCTCCGGGACAACTCCTACGAGCAGTACTTC.

In this sample, this clonotype turned up a few times. This chain joins TRBV12-3 or TRBV12-4 and TRBJ2-1; tentatively, D is TRBD2 (6 bases). Trimming shortened V by 0 bases and J by 8 bases, and 11 bases separated the two germline ends. This CDR3 is built from 14 residues. DNA for the CDR3: TGTGCCAGCAGTTTAGCGCACTGGGGGGATGAGCAGTTCTTC. It translates to CASSLAHWGDEQFF.

This clonotype occurred a few times. The chain combines TRBV28 with TRBJ2-7; D possibly corresponds to TRBD2 (6 bases). CDR1 is MDHEN and CDR2 is SYDVKM in the germline V gene. V was clipped by 2 bases and J by 5 bases, with 10 bases between them. The CDR3 length is 13 residues. This chain's CDR3 is CASSLGTSNEQYF. The CDR3 region has the DNA TGTGCCAGCAGTTTAGGAACTAGCAACGAGCAGTACTTC.